These 27 T cell receptor beta chains were sequenced from one sample in a study of T cell responses to AZD1222 COVID-19 vaccine. Produced via immunoSEQ multiplex PCR; TCRdb's table is partial and in-frame only. The sample includes 110,000 to 150,000 clones, just over 90% of them seen just once. This sample comprised peripheral blood, obtained on day 0 of MenACWY control vaccination. Every receptor here comes from an adult in good health.

The chain joins TRBV9 to TRBJ2-2; the D is unclear. Germline V lookup: CDR1 SGDLS, CDR2 YYNGEE. This CDR3 has 13 amino acids. Trimming stripped 1 base from V and 2 bases from J, with 3 bases between. CDR3 coding DNA: TGTGCCAGCAGCGTAATTAACACCGGGGAGCTGTTTTTT. Translation gives CASSVINTGELFF.

This chain uses TRBV15 with TRBJ1-5; D call uncertain. The CDR3 covers 13 residues. CDR1 is LNHNV, CDR2 YYDKDF, per germline (reference sequence). V lost 8 bases and J 6 bases, leaving 14 bases between the germline ends. CDR3 sequence (DNA): TGTGCCACCCGACTGGCAACCGGTCAGCCCCAGCATTTT. It codes for CATRLATGQPQHF.

The chain links TRBV7-9 to TRBJ1-5; no definite D call. The germline gives CDR1 SEHNR, CDR2 FQNEAQ (reference sequence). Trimming cost V 5 bases and J 4 bases, with 15 bases left between them. The CDR3 length is 15 residues. The CDR3 DNA follows: TGTGCCAGCAGCCCCATGGGGTTACAGAATCAGCCCCAGCATTTT. Encoded protein: CASSPMGLQNQPQHF.

The chain combines TRBV6-1 with TRBJ1-3, with D possibly matching TRBD1 (5 bases). Germline V gene lookup returns CDR1 MNHNS and CDR2 SASEGT. The germline V and J ends were trimmed by 3 bases and 2 bases, with 11 bases remaining between them. The CDR3 loop spans 15 amino acids. DNA for the CDR3: TGTGCCAGCAGTGAGTTCCGGGGCCCTGGAAACACCATATATTTT. It encodes CASSEFRGPGNTIYF.

The chain employs TRBV11-2 and TRBJ2-4, with D maybe TRBD2 (6 bases). CDR1 and CDR2 from the germline V gene are SGHAT and FQNNGV. The germline V and J ends were trimmed by 4 bases and 8 bases, with 12 bases remaining between them. This CDR3 is built from 13 residues. CDR3 sequence reads: CASSSGGVDIQYF. The DNA for the CDR3 is TGTGCCAGCAGCTCCGGAGGGGTAGACATTCAGTACTTC.

The chain has TRBV11-3 and TRBJ1-5; D is unclear. The CDR3 length is 14 residues. Deletions cut 11 bases from V and 1 base from J, with 15 bases between. Germline values: CDR1 SGHNT, CDR2 YENEEA. CDR3 loop: CAPGPRRSNQPQHF. CDR3 DNA: TGTGCCCCCGGGCCTAGGAGGAGCAATCAGCCCCAGCATTTT.

The chain couples TRBV5-8 to TRBJ1-5, with 7 bases aligning to TRBD1. Germline lookup yields CDR1 SGHTS and CDR2 YDEGEE. J was trimmed by 0 bases and V by 4 bases; bases with no gene match: 7. The CDR3 contains 16 residues. The CDR3 DNA sequence: TGTGCCAGCAGCCGTGGGACAGCCATTAGCAATCAGCCCCAGCATTTT. Protein: CASSRGTAISNQPQHF.

As regards this clone: The junction departs from the called germline gene at one end, perhaps through a read error. The rearrangement links TRBV5-1 to TRBJ1-2; no clear D gene. CDR1 and CDR2 (germline): SGHRS, YFSETQ. The CDR3 is 8 amino acids. CDR3 sequence (DNA): TGCGCCAGCAGGAGGTCACACTTC. This translates into CASRRSHF.

V usage is TRBV5-1 and J usage is TRBJ2-3; possibly TRBD1 for D (6 bases). The ends were cut back, 2 bases at V and 8 bases at J, with 12 bases in the middle. Germline V gene data show CDR1 as SGHRS and CDR2 as YFSETQ. This CDR3 spans 13 amino acids. The CDR3 sequence is CASSLASQGTQYF. The CDR3 bases are TGCGCCAGCAGCTTAGCATCACAGGGTACGCAGTATTTT.

The J gene is TRBJ2-5, the V gene TRBV5-4; the D is unclear. Germline values: CDR1 SGHNT, CDR2 YYREEE (reference sequence). The length of the CDR3 is 14 residues. Trimming removed 1 base from V and 5 bases from J, with 12 bases in between. The CDR3 nucleotides read TGTGCCAGCAGCTTGCCCAATGGTATTGAGACCCAGTACTTC. Translating gives CASSLPNGIETQYF.

The J gene is TRBJ1-5, the V gene TRBV7-9, with a weak D call TRBD1 (5 bases). Trimming pared 5 bases from V and 9 bases from J, leaving 14 bases between. Germline V gives CDR1 SEHNR, CDR2 FQNEAQ (reference sequence). This CDR3 region has 13 residues. CDR3 bases: TGTGCCAGCAGCCAAGGCGGGACTGGGCCCCAGCATTTT. Translation: CASSQGGTGPQHF.

The chain carries TRBV4-1 and TRBJ1-4; D unresolved. Trimming removed 7 bases from V and 5 bases from J, with 17 bases in between. The CDR3 runs to 15 residues. In germline, CDR1 is MGHRA, CDR2 YSYEKL. The CDR3 is CASTPLGSKNEKLFF. In DNA form, the CDR3 reads TGCGCCAGCACCCCTCTTGGGTCTAAGAATGAAAAACTGTTTTTT.

The chain employs TRBV9 and TRBJ2-7; 12 bases are shared with TRBD1. Germline CDR1 and CDR2: SGDLS and YYNGEE. Trimming at V came to 4 bases and at J to 7 bases, leaving 6 bases not matched to a gene. The CDR3 extends over 14 amino acids. Here the CDR3 DNA reads TGTGCCAGCAGCCTGGGACAGGGGGCTTGGGAGCAGTACTTC. As protein: CASSLGQGAWEQYF.

This rearrangement joins TRBV2 to TRBJ1-1; the D is unclear. CDR3 length: 13 amino acids. The germline gives CDR1 SNHLY, CDR2 FYNNEI. V lost 4 bases and J lost 4, with 10 bases in between. The CDR3 DNA is TGTGCCAGCAGTGCTTGGGAAGGCACTGAAGCTTTCTTT. Translated, it gives CASSAWEGTEAFF. The full variable domain, in which reference TRBV2 and TRBJ1-1 provide the parts outside the CDR3, is EPEVTQTPSHQVTQMGQEVILRCVPISNHLYFYWYRQILGQKVEFLVSFYNNEISEKSEIFDDQFSVERPDGSNFTLKIRSTKLEDSAMYFCASSAWEGTEAFFGQGTRLTVV.

This rearrangement joins TRBV7-9 to TRBJ2-1; 7 nucleotides line up with TRBD2. The CDR3 spans 14 residues. V trimming: 7 bases; J trimming: 5 bases; junction bases outside the gene matches: 8. CDR1 SEHNR and CDR2 FQNEAQ come from the germline V gene (reference sequence). CDR3 sequence: CASTPGTKDNEQFF. CDR3 nucleotides: TGTGCCAGCACCCCAGGGACTAAGGACAATGAGCAGTTCTTC.

J is TRBJ1-1 and V is TRBV28, with TRBD1 matching over 7 bases. V gave up 4 bases and J gave up 0 bases; unmatched junction bases: 5. The CDR3 extends over 15 amino acids. Germline V lookup: CDR1 MDHEN, CDR2 SYDVKM. CDR3: CASSYAGGVNTEAFF. DNA for the CDR3: TGTGCCAGCAGTTATGCAGGGGGGGTGAACACTGAAGCTTTCTTT.

The chain links TRBV2 to TRBJ2-3; 10 nucleotides agree with TRBD1. The J segment lost 7 bases and the V segment lost 6 bases, leaving 7 bases of the junction unmatched. There are 14 residues in the CDR3. Germline CDR1 is SNHLY and CDR2 is FYNNEI. The CDR3 DNA reads TGTGCCAGCAGCGAAAGACAGGGGGCGAATACGCAGTATTTT. This translates into CASSERQGANTQYF.

In the case of this clone: Relative to the germline gene, one junction end is altered; a read error may explain this. The V call is TRBV3-1 (or the pseudogene TRBV3-2), the J call TRBJ1-3, with D perhaps TRBD1 (5 bases). Germline CDR1 reads LGHDT; CDR2 reads YNNKEL (reference sequence). The CDR3 consists of 15 residues. The CDR3, as DNA: TGTGCCAGCAGCCAAGTTCAGGGTGGCGGAACCACCATATATTTT. It translates to CASSQVQGGGTTIYF.

The V call is TRBV7-2, the J call TRBJ2-7; D is perhaps TRBD1 (6 bases). The CDR3 sequence is 15 residues long. V was shortened by 5 bases and J by 3 bases, with 17 bases between the two germline ends. Per the germline V gene, CDR1 is SGHTA and CDR2 is FQGNSA. The CDR3 DNA reads as TGTGCCAGCAGCCTCCAGAGGGGGTCAGTCTACGAGCAGTACTTC. Amino acid sequence: CASSLQRGSVYEQYF.

The rearrangement joins TRBV6-4 to TRBJ1-1; D unclear. Trimming left V 0 bases short and J 9 bases short, with 11 bases between. CDR1 is MRHNA, CDR2 SNTAGT, per germline. The CDR3 is 13 amino acids. The CDR3 sequence: CASSDSALSQAFF. In DNA, the CDR3 is TGTGCCAGCAGTGACTCAGCCCTCTCTCAAGCTTTCTTT.

The chain employs TRBV7-2 and TRBJ2-7; D gene uncertain. Germline assignment: CDR1 SGHTA and CDR2 FQGNSA. The CDR3 contains 13 residues. V was shortened by 1 base and J by 3 bases, with 7 bases between the two germline ends. The CDR3 spells CASSLGGVYEQYF. CDR3 DNA sequence: TGTGCCAGCAGCTTAGGGGGTGTCTACGAGCAGTACTTC. Full variable domain (remainder filled in from reference TRBV7-2 and TRBJ2-7): GAGVSQSPSNKVTEKGKDVELRCDPISGHTALYWYRQSLGQGLEFLIYFQGNSAPDKSGLPSDRFSAERTGGSVSTLTIQRTQQEDSAVYLCASSLGGVYEQYFGPGTRLTVT.

The V gene is TRBV7-3, the J gene TRBJ2-1, with a weak D call TRBD2 (5 bases). Germline CDR1 reads SGHTA; CDR2 reads FQGTGA. The CDR3 length is 12 residues. Between the trimmed V and J ends, which lost 1 base and 10 bases, there was a span of 8 bases. The chain's CDR3 is CASSLIGGEQFF. The CDR3 region has the DNA TGTGCCAGCAGCTTAATTGGCGGGGAGCAGTTCTTC.

This clone was counted a single time. The J gene is TRBJ2-1, the V gene TRBV24-1; D might be TRBD2 (6 bases). The CDR3 loop spans 17 amino acids. Trimming pared 4 bases from V and 2 bases from J, leaving 17 bases between. Germline V gene lookup returns CDR1 KGHDR and CDR2 SFDVKD. The CDR3 loop reads CATSEGGAGRAYNEQFF. CDR3 coding DNA: TGTGCCACCAGTGAAGGTGGGGCCGGGAGAGCCTACAATGAGCAGTTCTTC.

The chain links TRBV5-4 to TRBJ1-4, with D hard to call. V lost 4 bases, J lost 6 bases, and 16 bases lay in between. This CDR3 comprises 15 residues. From germline, CDR1 is SGHNT and CDR2 YYREEE (reference sequence). The CDR3 protein is CASSPAGRADEKLFF. CDR3 nucleotides: TGTGCCAGCAGCCCTGCCGGTAGGGCGGATGAAAAACTGTTTTTT.

This clone was recorded once. The chain couples TRBV7-8 to TRBJ1-5; 7 nucleotides align to TRBD1. The CDR3 is 15 amino acids. CDR1 is SGHVS and CDR2 is FQNEAQ in the germline V gene. V lost 4 bases and J lost 8; bases outside the gene matches: 11. The CDR3: CASSWGDSGFEPQHF. Here the CDR3 DNA reads TGTGCCAGCAGCTGGGGGGACAGTGGGTTTGAGCCCCAGCATTTT.

The chain is built from TRBV4-3 and TRBJ1-6, with TRBD1 identical over 7 bases. The germline V gene encodes CDR1 LGHNA and CDR2 YSLEER. The CDR3 extends over 15 amino acids. The V and J ends lost 0 bases and 9 bases, in that order; junction bases with no gene match: 5. The CDR3 nucleotides are TGCGCCAGCAGCCAAGATGGCAGGGGGTCTTCACCCCTCCACTTT. Protein product: CASSQDGRGSSPLHF.

The rearrangement joins TRBV3-1 (or the pseudogene TRBV3-2) to TRBJ1-1; possible D gene TRBD1, 6 bases. CDR3 length equals 16 residues. Looked up from germline, CDR1 is LGHDT and CDR2 is YNNKEL (reference sequence). V dropped 4 bases and J dropped 4 bases, with 19 bases sitting between them. CDR3 DNA sequence: TGTGCCAGCAGCCTCGATTCCGGGACAATCGGCACTGAAGCTTTCTTT. It encodes CASSLDSGTIGTEAFF.